Following are 22 T cell receptor beta chains from one sample sequenced in a study of early T cells in non-severe SARS-CoV-2 infection. TCRdb re-called the 5' RACE reads with MiXCR, one entry per CDR3 protein. The sample contains tens of thousands of distinct CDR3 sequences, just over 20% of which appear only once. The sample consisted of whole blood, taken at baseline. Receptors originate from an adult who was a healthcare worker with PCR-confirmed SARS-CoV-2 infection or an uninfected control (not recorded which).

This chain connects TRBV12-3 or TRBV12-4 to TRBJ1-1, with unresolved D. CDR3 length: 13 residues. Trimming pared 3 bases from V and 4 bases from J, leaving 9 bases between. CDR3 sequence: CASSLREGTEAFF. In DNA form, the CDR3 reads TGTGCCAGCAGTTTGCGGGAGGGCACTGAAGCTTTCTTT.

This CDR3 is CASSQEGRQGIGYTF. As DNA, the CDR3 is TGTGCCAGCAGCCAAGAAGGGAGACAGGGGATCGGCTACACCTTC. The chain has TRBV3-1 and TRBJ1-2; 8 nucleotides line up with TRBD1. The CDR3 contains 15 residues. Germline CDR1 reads LGHDT; CDR2 reads YNNKEL (reference sequence). The V gene end was trimmed by 0 bases and the J gene end by 8 bases; junction bases not matched to a gene: 8.

The sample holds a few counts of this clonotype. J is TRBJ2-1 and V is TRBV5-4; D is possibly TRBD1 (6 bases). V was clipped by 4 bases and J by 9 bases, with 17 bases between them. The CDR3 extends over 14 amino acids. The germline V gene encodes CDR1 SGHNT and CDR2 YYREEE (reference sequence). CDR3 DNA sequence: TGTGCCAGCAGCCCCGGGCTGCAGGGGACTGAGCAGTTCTTC. Its translation: CASSPGLQGTEQFF.

In this sample, this clonotype turned up many times. The chain combines TRBV12-3 or TRBV12-4 with TRBJ1-1, with D unclear. V was clipped by 6 bases and J by 1 base, with 12 bases between them. The CDR3 totals 14 residues. DNA of the CDR3: TGTGCCAGCAGAGGCCCGAACACGAACACTGAAGCTTTCTTT. It yields the protein CASRGPNTNTEAFF.

The V and J genes are TRBV5-5 and TRBJ2-5; the match to TRBD1 covers 9 bases. The CDR3 runs 16 residues. The trim removed 1 base at V and 4 bases at J, leaving 8 bases unmatched. From germline, CDR1 is SGHKS and CDR2 YYEKEE (reference sequence). CDR3 DNA sequence: TGTGCCAGCAGCTTGTCTGGGGACAGGGCTGGAGAGACCCAGTACTTC. The encoded protein is CASSLSGDRAGETQYF.

This rearrangement joins TRBV4-2 to TRBJ1-2; TRBD1 might be the D (6 bases). CDR3 length equals 15 residues. Germline CDR1 LGHNA, CDR2 YNFKEQ. The V and J ends lost 3 bases and 4 bases respectively, with 15 bases between them. CDR3 bases: TGTGCCAGCAGCCAGCAAAGGACAGCTCTCTATGGCTACACCTTC. It translates to CASSQQRTALYGYTF.

This sequence joins TRBV5-1 and TRBJ2-1, with TRBD1 matching 9 bases. With 2 bases clipped from V and 3 bases from J, the junction kept 3 bases outside the gene matches. Germline loops: CDR1 SGHRS, CDR2 YFSETQ. The CDR3 spans 15 residues. The CDR3 DNA reads TGCGCCAGCAGCTTTACGACAGGGGGCTACAATGAGCAGTTCTTC. This gives the protein CASSFTTGGYNEQFF.

This clonotype has more than one count but fewer than ten. CDR3 sequence (DNA): TGTGCCAGCTCAGTGAGGGGCAGCTATAATTCACCCCTCCACTTT. Translation gives CASSVRGSYNSPLHF. The chain has TRBV2 and TRBJ1-6, with D tentatively TRBD1 (5 bases). CDR1 SNHLY and CDR2 FYNNEI come from the germline V gene. CDR3 size: 15 residues. Deletions cut 8 bases from V and 3 bases from J, with 14 bases between. The variable domain in full, with the rest retrieved from reference TRBV2 and TRBJ1-6, is EPEVTQTPSHQVTQMGQEVILRCVPISNHLYFYWYRQILGQKVEFLVSFYNNEISEKSEIFDDQFSVERPDGSNFTLKIRSTKLEDSAMYFCASSVRGSYNSPLHFGNGTRLTVT.

The chain has TRBV20-1 and TRBJ2-7, with 7 nucleotides matching TRBD1. The CDR3 is 15 residues long. V lost 5 bases, J lost 0 bases, and 10 bases stayed unmatched. The V gene's germline CDR1 is DFQATT and CDR2 SNEGSKA (reference sequence). The CDR3 nucleotides read TGCAGTGCTCCCTTTCCGGGACAGAGCTCCTACGAGCAGTACTTC. This sequence encodes CSAPFPGQSSYEQYF.

J is TRBJ2-5 and V is TRBV4-1, with D hard to call. V gave up 1 base and J gave up 6 bases, with 12 bases separating them. The CDR3 has 14 amino acids. Looked up from germline, CDR1 is MGHRA and CDR2 is YSYEKL. CDR3 region: CASSQVSLEKTQYF. The CDR3 coding sequence is TGCGCCAGCAGCCAAGTTTCCCTTGAAAAGACCCAGTACTTC.

This chain joins TRBV5-1 and TRBJ1-3; D gene unclear. CDR3 length: 14 residues. Germline values: CDR1 SGHRS, CDR2 YFSETQ. V was clipped by 4 bases and J by 6 bases, with 14 bases between them. The CDR3 protein is CASSPSLSSNTIYF. CDR3 nucleotide sequence: TGCGCCAGCAGCCCATCATTGAGTTCAAACACCATATATTTT.

The rearrangement links TRBV29-1 to TRBJ1-1; no definite D call. The CDR3 runs 12 residues. Germline V gives CDR1 SQVTM, CDR2 ANQGSEA. V lost 6 bases to trimming and J lost 8 bases, with 16 bases between them. CDR3 region: CSVDDRVYEAFF. Written as DNA, the CDR3 is TGCAGCGTAGATGACCGAGTCTACGAAGCTTTCTTT.

The chain recombines TRBV6-6 with TRBJ2-3; D not certain. The V end was cut by 2 bases, the J end by 2 bases, with 2 bases between. Germline V lookup: CDR1 MNHNY, CDR2 SVGAGI (reference sequence). This CDR3 spans 12 amino acids. The CDR3, as DNA: TGTGCCAGCAGTTACCTCACAGATACGCAGTATTTT. The encoded protein is CASSYLTDTQYF.

A few counts support this clonotype. V gene TRBV7-9 combines with J gene TRBJ2-1; D remains ambiguous. V was pared by 5 bases and J by 13 bases, with 21 bases between. Per the germline V gene, CDR1 is SEHNR and CDR2 is FQNEAQ (reference sequence). This CDR3 region has 14 residues. The CDR3 protein is CASSPTSDAGRQFF. The CDR3 DNA follows: TGTGCCAGCAGCCCAACCTCTGACGCCGGCCGACAGTTCTTC.

A few counts support this clonotype. The chain has TRBV2 and TRBJ2-7; perhaps TRBD2 as D (5 bases). Germline V gene lookup returns CDR1 SNHLY and CDR2 FYNNEI. The CDR3 totals 12 residues. Trimming left V 8 bases short and J 7 bases short, with 15 bases between. The CDR3 region has the DNA TGTGCCAGCTACACCACCCCGGGGGAGCAGTACTTC. Its translation: CASYTTPGEQYF. Looking up the rest from reference TRBV2 and TRBJ2-7 gives the full variable domain: EPEVTQTPSHQVTQMGQEVILRCVPISNHLYFYWYRQILGQKVEFLVSFYNNEISEKSEIFDDQFSVERPDGSNFTLKIRSTKLEDSAMYFCASYTTPGEQYFGPGTRLTVT.

The chain links TRBV21-1 to TRBJ2-3. TRBV21-1 is described as a pseudogene. This CDR3 has 11 residues. The CDR3 reads CASSKGDTQYF. The CDR3 nucleotides are TGTGCCAGCAGCAAAGGAGATACGCAGTATTTT.

The CDR3 DNA reads as TGTGCCACCGGACGAACTGCTAGCACAGATACGCAGTATTTT. Its translation: CATGRTASTDTQYF. This chain uses TRBV15 with TRBJ2-3; unclear D gene. V was shortened by 8 bases and J by 0 bases, with 12 bases between the two germline ends. CDR1 is LNHNV and CDR2 is YYDKDF in the germline V gene (reference sequence). The CDR3 is 14 residues long. Combining the CDR3 with reference TRBV15 and TRBJ2-3 gives the whole variable domain DAMVIQNPRYQVTQFGKPVTLSCSQTLNHNVMYWYQQKSSQAPKLLFHYYDKDFNNEADTPDNFQSRRPNTSFCFLDIRSPGLGDTAMYLCATGRTASTDTQYFGPGTRLTVL.

This clonotype was picked up a small number of times. The chain is built from TRBV6-5 and TRBJ2-1; D is unresolved. The CDR3 is 13 amino acids. V was trimmed by 0 bases and J by 7 bases, leaving 7 bases between them. From germline, CDR1 is MNHEY and CDR2 SVGAGI. CDR3 DNA sequence: TGTGCCAGCAGTTACTCGATGAAAAATGAGCAGTTCTTC. It encodes CASSYSMKNEQFF.

This clonotype has just a few counts. The rearrangement joins TRBV2 to TRBJ1-4; D not certain. Germline V lookup: CDR1 SNHLY, CDR2 FYNNEI. The V gene lost 6 bases and the J gene lost 9 bases, with 8 bases spanning the gap. This CDR3 contains 11 residues. In DNA, the CDR3 is TGTGCCAGCAGAGCTCAGCAAAAACTGTTTTTT. Amino acid sequence: CASRAQQKLFF. Looking up the rest from reference TRBV2 and TRBJ1-4 gives the full variable domain: EPEVTQTPSHQVTQMGQEVILRCVPISNHLYFYWYRQILGQKVEFLVSFYNNEISEKSEIFDDQFSVERPDGSNFTLKIRSTKLEDSAMYFCASRAQQKLFFGSGTQLSVL.

The gene calls are TRBV18 and TRBJ2-1; D remains unclear. The CDR3 runs 16 residues. Germline V gene data show CDR1 as KGHSH and CDR2 as LQKENI. V lost 0 bases, J lost 5 bases, and 14 bases lay in between. The CDR3 sequence: CASSPPGTASNNEQFF. The DNA for the CDR3 is TGTGCCAGCTCACCACCGGGTACGGCAAGTAACAATGAGCAGTTCTTC.

This clonotype was seen at least ten times. V and J are TRBV20-1 and TRBJ2-4; D perhaps matches TRBD1 (6 bases). Trimming removed 6 bases at V and 2 bases at J, with 11 bases between. This CDR3 spans 13 amino acids. Germline V gives CDR1 DFQATT, CDR2 SNEGSKA (reference sequence). The CDR3 nucleotides read TGCAGTGCGGCAGGGACACCCAAAAACATTCAGTACTTC. Translating it yields CSAAGTPKNIQYF.

The V gene is TRBV2, the J gene TRBJ2-7, with 7 nucleotides matching TRBD1. Germline trimming cut 6 bases from V and 2 bases from J; bases unmatched to any gene: 7. This CDR3 region has 14 residues. From germline, CDR1 is SNHLY and CDR2 FYNNEI. The CDR3 sequence: CASRTGQATYEQYF. CDR3 in DNA: TGTGCCAGCAGGACAGGACAGGCGACCTACGAGCAGTACTTC.